These T cell receptor beta chains were read from a single sample in a study of PD-1 blockade in classical Hodgkin lymphoma. The assay was immunoSEQ multiplex PCR, and TCRdb's table has in-frame clones only and misses some. This table has roughly 42,000 clones, 69% appearing once. The sequenced sample was peripheral blood mononuclear cells (PBMCs), obtained before the fourth cycle of nivolumab. Source of these receptors: a human donor with classical Hodgkin lymphoma. CDR3s include the opening cysteine and the closing phenylalanine or tryptophan. Fields, in order: V gene, clone size, D gene, J gene, CDR3 DNA, CDR3 protein. The D gene is left open where the match is weak. Not all rows give a size; the values are once, few, many and, for expanded clones, a class.

v_gene: TRBV2; abundance: .; d_gene: .; j_gene: TRBJ1-2; CDR3nt: TGTGCCAGCAGTGAAGAGGACAGTCAAGGCTACACCTTC; CDR3aa: CASSEEDSQGYTF
v_gene: TRBV10-1; abundance: .; d_gene: TRBD2; j_gene: TRBJ2-3; CDR3nt: TGCGCCAGCAGTGTTCCTAGCGGGGGGAAGGCAGATACGCAGTATTTT; CDR3aa: CASSVPSGGKADTQYF
v_gene: TRBV18; abundance: .; d_gene: .; j_gene: TRBJ1-2; CDR3nt: TGTGCCAGCTCACCGGACACCTCGGCAGGCTACACCTTC; CDR3aa: CASSPDTSAGYTF
v_gene: TRBV30; abundance: .; d_gene: .; j_gene: TRBJ1-5; CDR3nt: TGTGCCTGGAGTGAGGGCATCTCGGGTCAGCCCCAGCATTTT; CDR3aa: CAWSEGISGQPQHF
v_gene: TRBV14; abundance: .; d_gene: .; j_gene: TRBJ2-7; CDR3nt: TGTGCCAGCAGCCCAAGCCCGTACGAGCAGTACTTC; CDR3aa: CASSPSPYEQYF
v_gene: TRBV30; abundance: few; d_gene: .; j_gene: TRBJ2-7; CDR3nt: TGTGCCTGGAGCGTCGGCATGGGCTACGAGCAGTACTTC; CDR3aa: CAWSVGMGYEQYF
v_gene: TRBV7-8; abundance: few; d_gene: TRBD2; j_gene: TRBJ2-3; CDR3nt: TGTGCCAGCAGCTTGCTGCTAGCGGGGGGTCGCACAGATACGCAGTATTTT; CDR3aa: CASSLLLAGGRTDTQYF
v_gene: TRBV6-5; abundance: .; d_gene: .; j_gene: TRBJ1-4; CDR3nt: TGTGCCAGCAGTTCTCAGGGGTACACTAATGAAAAACTGTTTTTT; CDR3aa: CASSSQGYTNEKLFF
v_gene: TRBV6-1; abundance: once; d_gene: .; j_gene: TRBJ1-6; CDR3nt: TGTGCCAGCACACCAGGGTACAATTCACCCCTCCACTTT; CDR3aa: CASTPGYNSPLHF
v_gene: TRBV30; abundance: .; d_gene: TRBD1; j_gene: TRBJ1-1; CDR3nt: TGTGCCTGGGACAGGGGGCGATTGAACACTGAAGCTTTCTTT; CDR3aa: CAWDRGRLNTEAFF
v_gene: TRBV11-2; abundance: .; d_gene: TRBD2; j_gene: TRBJ2-7; CDR3nt: TGTGCCAGCAGCTTAGATACGGGACTAGCGATATACGAGCAGTACTTC; CDR3aa: CASSLDTGLAIYEQYF
v_gene: TRBV28; abundance: .; d_gene: TRBD1; j_gene: TRBJ1-5; CDR3nt: TGTGCCAGCAGTCCATACCGGGACAGGGGTCTCAATCAGCCCCAGCATTTT; CDR3aa: CASSPYRDRGLNQPQHF
v_gene: TRBV25-1; abundance: few; d_gene: TRBD1; j_gene: TRBJ2-7; CDR3nt: TGTGCCAGCAGTGAAGGTCCCGGGACAGGGTATTACGAGCAGTACTTC; CDR3aa: CASSEGPGTGYYEQYF
v_gene: TRBV27; abundance: .; d_gene: .; j_gene: TRBJ2-7; CDR3nt: TGTGCCAGCATTGTCCCGCTCAGGGACATTAAAGACTACGAGCAGTACTTC; CDR3aa: CASIVPLRDIKDYEQYF
v_gene: TRBV14; abundance: .; d_gene: TRBD1; j_gene: TRBJ2-7; CDR3nt: TGTGCCACCTCTAACAGGGACAGCTACGAGCAGTACTTC; CDR3aa: CATSNRDSYEQYF
v_gene: TRBV6-1; abundance: once; d_gene: .; j_gene: TRBJ2-7; CDR3nt: TGTGCCAGCAGTGAGACAGTCCGAGACGAGCAGTACTTC; CDR3aa: CASSETVRDEQYF
v_gene: TRBV27; abundance: .; d_gene: .; j_gene: TRBJ2-1; CDR3nt: TGTGCCAGCAGCCGCCGGGTCATAGCTTCCTCCGGTGAGCAGTTCTTC; CDR3aa: CASSRRVIASSGEQFF
v_gene: TRBV19; abundance: .; d_gene: .; j_gene: TRBJ1-1; CDR3nt: TGTGCCAGTAGTATACAGCGGGGGGAAGCTTTCTTT; CDR3aa: CASSIQRGEAFF
v_gene: TRBV5-1; abundance: .; d_gene: .; j_gene: TRBJ2-1; CDR3nt: TGCGCCAGCAGCTCCGTCGCGGGGCCGTACAATGAGCAGTTCTTC; CDR3aa: CASSSVAGPYNEQFF
v_gene: TRBV12-5; abundance: .; d_gene: TRBD1; j_gene: TRBJ2-3; CDR3nt: TGTGCTAGTGGTTTCTGGGACAGGATCACAGATACGCAGTATTTT; CDR3aa: CASGFWDRITDTQYF
v_gene: TRBV18; abundance: .; d_gene: .; j_gene: TRBJ2-6; CDR3nt: TGTGCCAGCTCACCGGTCAAGGGATTAATTGGGTCTGGGGCCAACGTCCTGACTTTC; CDR3aa: CASSPVKGLIGSGANVLTF
v_gene: TRBV6-6; abundance: medium-sized; d_gene: .; j_gene: TRBJ1-3; CDR3nt: TGTGCCAGCAGTTACGTGCAGCCCTCTGGAAACACCATATATTTT; CDR3aa: CASSYVQPSGNTIYF
v_gene: TRBV29-1; abundance: few; d_gene: .; j_gene: TRBJ1-1; CDR3nt: TGCAGCGTTATTACGGGATACACTGAAGCTTTCTTT; CDR3aa: CSVITGYTEAFF
v_gene: TRBV5-1; abundance: many; d_gene: .; j_gene: TRBJ2-2; CDR3nt: TGCGCCAGCAGCGAGGGTGGGTCGAACACCGGGGAGCTGTTTTTT; CDR3aa: CASSEGGSNTGELFF
v_gene: TRBV11-3; abundance: .; d_gene: TRBD1; j_gene: TRBJ2-2; CDR3nt: TGTGCCAGCGCTAGAGAGACAGGGTACACCGGGGAGCTGTTTTTT; CDR3aa: CASARETGYTGELFF
v_gene: TRBV5-6; abundance: .; d_gene: .; j_gene: TRBJ2-7; CDR3nt: TGTGCCAGCAGCTTGGGACAGAGTATAACCTACGAGCAGTACTTC; CDR3aa: CASSLGQSITYEQYF
v_gene: TRBV5-6; abundance: .; d_gene: TRBD1; j_gene: TRBJ2-7; CDR3nt: TGTGCCAGCAGCTTTGGAACGGACAGGGGGCTTGGCGAGCAGTACTTC; CDR3aa: CASSFGTDRGLGEQYF
v_gene: TRBV2; abundance: .; d_gene: .; j_gene: TRBJ2-7; CDR3nt: TGTGCCAGCAGTGCAGGCAGGCCCTCTTACTACGAGCAGTACTTC; CDR3aa: CASSAGRPSYYEQYF
v_gene: TRBV19; abundance: .; d_gene: .; j_gene: TRBJ2-6; CDR3nt: TGTGCCAGTACCACCGTCCAAGGTGCCGGGGCCAACGTCCTGACTTTC; CDR3aa: CASTTVQGAGANVLTF
v_gene: TRBV7-3; abundance: .; d_gene: TRBD2; j_gene: TRBJ2-3; CDR3nt: TGTGCCAGCAGCTTCAGCGGGGGTCCAGATACGCAGTATTTT; CDR3aa: CASSFSGGPDTQYF
v_gene: TRBV10-2; abundance: .; d_gene: TRBD1; j_gene: TRBJ2-7; CDR3nt: TGCGCCAGCAAGGACAGGGCCGTCGGGGAAAACTACGAGCAGTACTTC; CDR3aa: CASKDRAVGENYEQYF
v_gene: TRBV9; abundance: .; d_gene: TRBD1; j_gene: TRBJ1-6; CDR3nt: TGTGCCAGCAGCGCGAGGGGGCACAATTCACCCCTCCACTTT; CDR3aa: CASSARGHNSPLHF
v_gene: TRBV30; abundance: .; d_gene: .; j_gene: TRBJ2-1; CDR3nt: TGTGCCTGGACAGGGGAGGTATACAATGAGCAGTTCTTC; CDR3aa: CAWTGEVYNEQFF
v_gene: TRBV30; abundance: .; d_gene: .; j_gene: TRBJ1-1; CDR3nt: TGTGCCTGGAGTGTCAGTGACACTGAAGCTTTCTTT; CDR3aa: CAWSVSDTEAFF
v_gene: TRBV6-1; abundance: .; d_gene: .; j_gene: TRBJ2-1; CDR3nt: TGTGCCAGCAGTGACCCCGGGTTCTCCTACAATGAGCAGTTCTTC; CDR3aa: CASSDPGFSYNEQFF
v_gene: TRBV11-3; abundance: .; d_gene: .; j_gene: TRBJ2-5; CDR3nt: TGTGCCAGCAGCTTAGAGGGGGTAGAGACCCAGTACTTC; CDR3aa: CASSLEGVETQYF
v_gene: TRBV30; abundance: few; d_gene: .; j_gene: TRBJ2-7; CDR3nt: TGTGCCTGGAGTGTTCGGCAGGATGGGTTCTACGAGCAGTACTTC; CDR3aa: CAWSVRQDGFYEQYF
v_gene: TRBV29-1; abundance: .; d_gene: TRBD1; j_gene: TRBJ1-2; CDR3nt: TGCAGCGTTGAAGAAGAGGGAACCGGGACAGGGGACATCTATGGCTACACCTTC; CDR3aa: CSVEEEGTGTGDIYGYTF
v_gene: TRBV28; abundance: .; d_gene: TRBD1; j_gene: TRBJ1-2; CDR3nt: TGTGCCAGCAGTCTCGGGTCGGCAGGGGGCTTCTATGGCTACACCTTC; CDR3aa: CASSLGSAGGFYGYTF
v_gene: TRBV11-2; abundance: few; d_gene: .; j_gene: TRBJ2-7; CDR3nt: TGTGCCAGCAGCCCCTACTACGAGCAGTACTTC; CDR3aa: CASSPYYEQYF